This is a list of T cell receptor beta chains from one sample in a study of technical replicates of blood from several donors. Sequencing used immunoSEQ multiplex PCR; TCRdb keeps in-frame clones, though not all of them. The profile shows 60,000 to 85,000 clones, 85% to 95% of them singletons. The sample was T cells isolated from PBMCs. Receptor source: a human donor in good health. Each CDR3 is given with its conserved first and last residue. The D gene is left open where the match is weak. Clone size is stated in some rows and not others, as once, few, many or a class when expanded.

TGTGCCAGCAGTTTAAGACAGAGCTATAATCAGCCCCAGCATTTT	CASSLRQSYNQPQHF	TRBV27	TRBJ1-5	.	.
TGCGCCAGCACCACAGCGGGAGACAATGAGCAGTTCTTC	CASTTAGDNEQFF	TRBV5-1	TRBJ2-1	TRBD2	.
TGTGCCAGCAGTTTATGGACAGGGGGGGGCTACAATGAGCAGTTCTTC	CASSLWTGGGYNEQFF	TRBV27	TRBJ2-1	TRBD1	.
TGCGCCAGCAGCTTGTGGAGCGGGATAGGACACGAGCAGTACTTC	CASSLWSGIGHEQYF	TRBV5-1	TRBJ2-7	TRBD2	.
TGTGCCAGCTCACCACTTAGGGAGCTAAACTACGAGCAGTACTTC	CASSPLRELNYEQYF	TRBV18	TRBJ2-7	.	once
TGTGCCAGCTCACCATCGGGTAGCGGAGACACAGATACGCAGTATTTT	CASSPSGSGDTDTQYF	TRBV18	TRBJ2-3	.	.
TGTGCCAGCAGCGTGTCTCCAGCGGGAGATTACAATGAGCAGTTCTTC	CASSVSPAGDYNEQFF	TRBV9	TRBJ2-1	TRBD2	.
TGTGCCAGCAGACCCAACAGGGGAGACACTGAAGCTTTCTTT	CASRPNRGDTEAFF	TRBV7-3	TRBJ1-1	TRBD1	.
TGTGCCAGTAGGATCCGCACAGGCCGAAGAGGTGGTGAAAAACTGTTTTTT	CASRIRTGRRGGEKLFF	TRBV19	TRBJ1-4	.	.
TGTGCCAGCAGCGCACTGACAGGGAAGGTGTATGGCTACACCTTC	CASSALTGKVYGYTF	TRBV9	TRBJ1-2	TRBD1	.
TGTGCCAGTTCGACCCAGGGGTTAGAGACCCAGTACTTC	CASSTQGLETQYF	TRBV19	TRBJ2-5	.	.
TGTGCCAGCAGTTACGCAGGGGGCTCCTACGAGCAGTACTTC	CASSYAGGSYEQYF	TRBV6-5	TRBJ2-7	TRBD1	.
TGTGCCAGCAGCGCGGATGAGGGGGCCCCCTACAATGAGCAGTTCTTC	CASSADEGAPYNEQFF	TRBV7-3	TRBJ2-1	TRBD1	.
TGTGCCAGCAGCTTAAGTCTAGATCAAGAGACCCAGTACTTC	CASSLSLDQETQYF	TRBV7-3	TRBJ2-5	.	.
TGTGCCATCAGTGAACCGACAGGGATCTACGAGCAGTACTTC	CAISEPTGIYEQYF	TRBV10-3	TRBJ2-7	TRBD1	.
TGCGCCAGCAGCCAAGAAACGGGATGGATGCACGAGCAGTACTTC	CASSQETGWMHEQYF	TRBV4-3	TRBJ2-7	.	.
TGTGCCAGCAGCGAATGGGACAGTGAAAAACTGTTTTTT	CASSEWDSEKLFF	TRBV9	TRBJ1-4	TRBD1	.
TGCGCCAGCAGCTTGGCCCTAGGACTAGCGGGAGGGCCAGGCGGGGAGCTGTTTTTT	CASSLALGLAGGPGGELFF	TRBV5-1	TRBJ2-2	TRBD2	.
TGTGCCAGCAGCTTAGGTAGCGGGAGAAGAGAGACCCAGTACTTC	CASSLGSGRRETQYF	TRBV7-2	TRBJ2-5	TRBD2	.
TGTGCCAGCAGTTTCGACAGGGGTAATGAGCAGTTCTTC	CASSFDRGNEQFF	TRBV27	TRBJ2-1	TRBD1	few
TGTGCCTGGAGCCGGACAGGAGAGCAGTACTTC	CAWSRTGEQYF	TRBV30	TRBJ2-7	TRBD1	.
TGTGCCAGCAGTAATTGGACAGGACTAGCCAAAAACATTCAGTACTTC	CASSNWTGLAKNIQYF	TRBV2	TRBJ2-4	TRBD1	.
TGTGCCTGGTCTCCGGGAAATGAGCAGTTCTTC	CAWSPGNEQFF	TRBV30	TRBJ2-1	.	.
TGTGCCAGCAGTTTAACGGCTAACTATGGCTACACCTTC	CASSLTANYGYTF	TRBV27	TRBJ1-2	.	.
TGTGCCAGCAGTCCCGACAGGGGATACAATGAGCAGTTCTTC	CASSPDRGYNEQFF	TRBV27	TRBJ2-1	TRBD1	.
TGTGCCAGCAGCTTAGGGAGTTCCCAAAACACTGAAGCTTTCTTT	CASSLGSSQNTEAFF	TRBV11-3	TRBJ1-1	.	.
TGTGCCAGCGGAGGACTAGCGGAAGTCTCCTACGAGCAGTACTTC	CASGGLAEVSYEQYF	TRBV27	TRBJ2-7	TRBD2	once
TGTGCCAGCAGCTTAGTGGGGGGACTACAAGAGACCCAGTACTTC	CASSLVGGLQETQYF	TRBV7-2	TRBJ2-5	TRBD2	.
TGTGCCAGCAGCCGGAACAGGGAATCCTACGAGCAGTACTTC	CASSRNRESYEQYF	TRBV7-2	TRBJ2-7	.	.
TGTGCCAGCAGCGAAGGGGGGGAGCAGTACTTT	CASSEGGEQYF	TRBV11-2	TRBJ2-7	.	.